This entry features one T cell receptor (beta chain) sequence. The input for each TCR library was approximately 3,800 ng of total RNA. From the 5' RACE reads, TCRdb lists one entry per CDR3 protein and no DNA. Its table records about 380,000 distinct CDR3 sequences. The sample belongs to a study of monozygotic twins with inflammatory bowel disease. Germline-derived CDR1 and CDR2 are SGHRS and YFSETQ. CDR3 length equals 16 residues. The sample taken for sequencing was blood. The sequence came from a human donor with ulcerative colitis or Crohn's disease, or a healthy co-twin of an affected twin (not recorded which). The chain joins TRBV5-1 to TRBJ1-3; TCRdb indicates TRBD1, and absent DNA this call remains unverified. CDR3 sequence: CASSLAPGHSGNTIYF.